Given below is one T cell receptor beta chain in context. This clonotype occurred many times. The clone's antigen remains unknown. There are no base qualities to consult, and no much larger clone falls within one base. The library was produced with 5' RACE. Sequenced using a NextSeq 500. The TCR library protocol attached unique molecular identifiers to individual cDNA molecules to correct for sequencing error and PCR bias. Sequencing covered both TCR alpha and beta chains, and within each sample the abundances of alpha and beta sequences were tightly co-correlated. Per the original workflow: V gene, J gene and CDR3 annotation of TCR sequences was performed with Decombinator V4. Expanded TCRs were defined as changing significantly between any two time points under a Poisson model with p below 0.0001. TCR abundances were normalised to the total number of TCRs sequenced per sample and were expressed as counts per million. TRAV1-2 paired with TRAJ12, TRAJ20 or TRAJ33 defined MAIT TCRs, while TRAV10 paired with TRAJ18 defined iNKT TCRs. VDJdb, accessed 1 November 2021, was searched for CMV, EBV and SARS-CoV-2 annotated TCRs, with TCRs annotated for multiple antigens excluded. TCRdb passed the public sequencing reads through fastp at Q25 and MiXCR, retaining productive beta sequences. Here each entry gathers all rows of one CDR3 protein and keeps the most common genes and DNA. The V and J calls reflect TCRdb's pipeline rather than the authors' work. Here the sample has about 48,000 distinct CDR3 sequences; approximately 5.9% occur a single time. The ten largest make up approximately 5.4% of the sample.

The data stem from a study of early T cells in non-severe SARS-CoV-2 infection listed by TCRdb under 2021. A note on the overall study: Because TCR sequencing relied on bulk RNA taken from unsorted whole blood, pairing of alpha and beta chains was not possible.

The study was a case-control design nested within a healthcare worker cohort in London, UK, with weekly nasopharyngeal swab PCR tests and blood sampling. Healthcare workers were enrolled in the week of the UK lockdown, from 23 to 31 March 2020, and were followed every week for up to roughly 15 weeks. Via the germline V gene (reference sequence), CDR1 is SEHNR and CDR2 FQNEAQ. The CDR3 starts with the cysteine, ends with the phenylalanine, and has 14 residues. The kept DNA is CDR3 alone, 42 bases in frame from the first base. Germline trimming amounts to 5 bases on V and 3 bases on J, with 6 as the count of junction bases outside the gene matches. General findings and caveats noted by the study authors: Matching against VDJdb was skewed toward anti-spike CD8 responses, likely underestimated virus-specific expansions, and missed private and CD4 specificities.

This chain is built from TRBV7-9 and TRBJ2-7; TRBD2 aligns with 8 central bases. The sequence was collected from an adult who was a healthcare worker with PCR-confirmed SARS-CoV-2 infection or an uninfected control (not recorded which). The material was whole blood, obtained at baseline. The nucleotide sequence reads TGTGCCAGCAGCCCGGGAGCGGGAGTCTACGAGCAGTACTTC. Protein translation: CASSPGAGVYEQYF.